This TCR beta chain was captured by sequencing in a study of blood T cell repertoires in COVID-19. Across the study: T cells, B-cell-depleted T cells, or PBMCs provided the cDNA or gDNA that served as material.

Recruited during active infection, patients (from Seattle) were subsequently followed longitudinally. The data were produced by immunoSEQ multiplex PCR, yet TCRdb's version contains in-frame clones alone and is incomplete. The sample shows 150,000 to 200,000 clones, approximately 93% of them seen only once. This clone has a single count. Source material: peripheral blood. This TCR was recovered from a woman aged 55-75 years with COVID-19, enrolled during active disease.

For the CDR3, the DNA is TGTGCCAGCAGTGAAAGGGGGCGGTGGGAGACCCAGTACTTC. Protein product: CASSERGRWETQYF. The rearrangement links TRBV6-1 to TRBJ2-5, with TRBD1 identical over 7 bases. With V trimmed by 2 bases and J by 5 bases, 5 bases remained unmatched. The CDR3 runs to 14 residues. Germline V gene data show CDR1 as MNHNS and CDR2 as SASEGT.